This TCR beta chain stems from a study of T cells after yellow fever vaccination. V lost 3 bases and J lost 3, with 11 bases in between. This CDR3 is built from 14 residues. TCRdb itself ran the 5' RACE reads through MiXCR, one entry per CDR3 protein. The sample contains 400,000 to 650,000 distinct CDR3 sequences, 21% of which appear only once. The chain has TRBV12-3 or TRBV12-4 and TRBJ1-2; D is undetermined. This TCR was recovered from a man younger than 35 who received the YFV17D yellow fever vaccine. The specimen comprised PBMCs, sampled about 21 days after the first yellow fever vaccination. In nucleotides, the CDR3 is TGTGCCAGCAGTTTGACTCCCCTTTACTATGGCTACACCTTC. Its translation is CASSLTPLYYGYTF.